The table lists the clone carrying this T cell receptor beta chain with many counts. The antigen is undetermined. The source of the sample is a study of metastatic and nonmetastatic thyroid tumors. Study-wide points: Patients with malignant thyroid tumors reportedly had significantly higher TCR beta diversity than those with benign nodules, in blood and tumor.

There were no patients who had received any treatment before thyroid surgery. TCRdb re-called the PCR reads with MiXCR. The sample records more than 13,000 clones, about 25% being singletons. CDR1 is ENHRY and CDR2 is SYGVKD in the germline V gene. This CDR3 contains 13 residues. With 10 bases clipped from V and 4 bases from J, the junction kept 9 bases outside the gene matches. The receptor was isolated from a female donor with papillary thyroid cancer or a benign thyroid nodule (not recorded which). Some clones in this sample may be carry-over from other donors' samples. The sample was blood. The chain combines TRBV10-3 with TRBJ1-1; 7 bases align to TRBD1. CDR3 residues: CANRQGGGTEAFF. CDR3 nucleotide sequence: TGTGCCAACCGACAGGGTGGGGGCACTGAAGCTTTCTTT.